Following are 27 T cell receptor beta chains from one sample sequenced in a study of blood T cells in healthy people across ages (dated by TCRdb to about 2015). Libraries were constructed by 5' RACE. The listed sequencing device is Illumina HiSeq 2500. A second PCR of about 7 to 12 cycles was run with a J-beta primer mix and a sample-barcoded 5' primer. TCRdb reworked the public reads: Q25 trimming with fastp, MiXCR clone assembly, productive beta chains retained. Each CDR3 protein appears once, grouped with its most common genes and DNA. This sample holds about a million distinct CDR3 sequences; roughly half were observed only once. The ten largest make up over 20% of the sample. Sequenced: blood. All receptors come from a woman aged 55 to 70 in good health.

The chain combines TRBV9 with TRBJ2-5; TRBD1 matches 7 bases. The ends lost 5 bases at V and 1 base at J; junction bases unmatched: 2. The CDR3 loop spans 13 amino acids. CDR1 and CDR2 from the germline V gene are SGDLS and YYNGEE. The CDR3 protein is CASRGQTQETQYF. The CDR3 DNA sequence: TGTGCCAGCAGGGGACAGACCCAAGAGACCCAGTACTTC.

The rearrangement joins TRBV6-2 or TRBV6-3 to TRBJ2-5; TRBD2 agrees at 7 bases. V lost 6 bases, J lost 4 bases, and 8 bases stayed unmatched. Per the germline V gene, CDR1 is MNHEY and CDR2 is SVGEGT. CDR3 length equals 14 residues. The chain's CDR3 is CASRLGGAGETQYF. The DNA for the CDR3 is TGTGCCAGCAGATTGGGAGGGGCGGGAGAGACCCAGTACTTC.

This clonotype appeared many times. The chain combines TRBV25-1 with TRBJ1-6, with D maybe TRBD1 (5 bases). Germline V gene sequence: CDR1 MGHDK, CDR2 SYGVNS. V was clipped by 4 bases and J by 5 bases, with 9 bases between them. The CDR3 runs to 14 residues. Here the CDR3 reads CASSVSRDNSPLHF. CDR3 nucleotides: TGTGCCAGCAGTGTCTCCAGGGATAATTCACCCCTCCACTTT.

This clonotype was recorded at least ten times. V and J are TRBV7-2 and TRBJ2-3; 7 nucleotides align to TRBD2. The J segment lost 1 base and the V segment lost 1 base, leaving 5 bases of the junction unmatched. The CDR3 length is 16 residues. In germline, CDR1 is SGHTA, CDR2 FQGNSA. In nucleotides, the CDR3 is TGTGCCAGCAGCTTAGGTCCTAGCGGTGGCACAGATACGCAGTATTTT. Translating gives CASSLGPSGGTDTQYF.

The chain is built from TRBV19 and TRBJ2-7; D might be TRBD2 (5 bases). CDR3 length: 17 amino acids. Germline V gene lookup returns CDR1 LNHDA and CDR2 SQIVND (reference sequence). Trimming removed 6 bases from V and 8 bases from J, with 29 bases in between. In DNA form, the CDR3 reads TGTGCCAGTAGCACGGCCTGCGAGGGCGAGCTGAACAATAAGCAGTACTTC. Translating gives CASSTACEGELNNKQYF.

The chain has TRBV4-3 and TRBJ2-5; TRBD2 aligns across 10 bases. Germline assignment: CDR1 LGHNA and CDR2 YSLEER. With 0 bases clipped from V and 0 bases from J, the junction kept 19 bases outside the gene matches. This CDR3 is built from 22 residues. CDR3 loop: CASSQDAPGTGTSVGYQETQYF. CDR3 nucleotide sequence: TGCGCCAGCAGCCAAGATGCACCTGGTACCGGGACTAGCGTGGGGTACCAAGAGACCCAGTACTTC.

This clonotype turned up a few times. The gene calls are TRBV10-1 and TRBJ2-7; either TRBD1 or TRBD2 may supply D (5 bases each). The CDR3 has 12 residues. The germline V gene encodes CDR1 WNHNN and CDR2 SYGVQD (reference sequence). Trimming took 2 bases from V and 10 from J, leaving 12 bases between them. CDR3 coding DNA: TGCGCCAGCAGTGAGGGGGGAAGGATCCAGTACTTC. It is translated as CASSEGGRIQYF.

Concerning this clonotype: A read error is possible here, since a much larger clone lies one base away. CDR3 loop: CSAAGRGTGAFF. The CDR3 region has the DNA TGCAGCGCTGCCGGGCGAGGGACTGGAGCTTTCTTT. V gene TRBV29-1 combines with J gene TRBJ1-1; possible D gene TRBD1, 5 bases. The V gene's germline CDR1 is SQVTM and CDR2 ANQGSEA. There are 12 residues in the CDR3.

The chain combines TRBV7-9 with TRBJ2-5; D not certain. In germline, CDR1 is SEHNR, CDR2 FQNEAQ (reference sequence). With 5 bases removed from V and 3 bases from J, the gap between germline ends came to 16 bases. The CDR3 contains 15 residues. The CDR3 protein is CASSITQAGEETQYF. CDR3 DNA: TGTGCCAGCAGCATAACCCAAGCAGGCGAAGAGACCCAGTACTTC.

This chain links TRBV20-1 with TRBJ1-4, with 7 bases aligning to TRBD1. Per the germline V gene, CDR1 is DFQATT and CDR2 is SNEGSKA (reference sequence). The CDR3 runs 13 residues. The ends lost 4 bases at V and 1 base at J; junction bases unmatched: 0. CDR3 region: CSANRGTNEKLFF. The CDR3 nucleotides are TGCAGTGCTAACAGGGGAACTAATGAAAAACTGTTTTTT.

The V and J genes are TRBV10-3 and TRBJ2-3; D unresolved. The ends were cut back, 6 bases at V and 6 bases at J, with 13 bases in the middle. The CDR3 is 13 residues long. The germline V gene has CDR1 ENHRY and CDR2 SYGVKD. The CDR3 DNA follows: TGTGCCATCAGCGACCACGCTTCTGATACGCAGTATTTT. Its protein product is CAISDHASDTQYF.

In DNA form, the CDR3 reads TGTGCCAGCAGCTACTCACCGGACTACCAAGAGACCCAGTACTTC. The encoded protein is CASSYSPDYQETQYF. The gene calls are TRBV7-8 and TRBJ2-5; D possibly corresponds to TRBD2 (5 bases). The CDR3 contains 15 residues. V gave up 4 bases and J gave up 0 bases, with 12 bases separating them. Germline values: CDR1 SGHVS, CDR2 FQNEAQ.

The J gene is TRBJ2-7, the V gene TRBV20-1; D might be TRBD1 (6 bases). Germline values: CDR1 DFQATT, CDR2 SNEGSKA (reference sequence). V lost 4 bases, J lost 0 bases, and 16 bases lay in between. The length of the CDR3 is 15 residues. This CDR3 reads CSATPTLTGSYEQYF. The CDR3 DNA follows: TGCAGTGCTACGCCTACATTGACAGGCTCCTACGAGCAGTACTTC.

To note about this clonotype: A read error is likely, as this CDR3 ends without the conserved phenylalanine or tryptophan. The rearrangement joins TRBV7-2 to TRBJ2-7; perhaps TRBD2 as D (5 bases). The tail of the sequence fits TRBJ2-5 better, so the J call may be wrong. CDR3 length equals 16 residues. Germline values: CDR1 SGHTA, CDR2 FQGNSA. DNA for the CDR3: TGTGCCAGCAGCTTAGTAGTGTCGGCGGGCCCAGAGACCCAGTACTCC. It translates to CASSLVVSAGPETQYS.

This clonotype was counted a few times. The chain employs TRBV4-2 and TRBJ2-7; D might be TRBD1 (5 bases). V shed 0 bases and J shed 2 bases, with 14 bases lying between them. CDR1 and CDR2 (germline): LGHNA, YNFKEQ. The CDR3 loop spans 16 amino acids. CDR3 amino acids: CASSQDPSLGAYEQYF. The CDR3 DNA reads TGTGCCAGCAGCCAAGATCCAAGCTTAGGGGCCTACGAGCAGTACTTC.

There are a few counts of this clonotype. V gene TRBV7-2 combines with J gene TRBJ2-3, with 7 bases aligning to TRBD1. The CDR3 spans 16 residues. V shed 5 bases and J 1 base; nucleotides not matched to a gene: 9. Germline lookup yields CDR1 SGHTA and CDR2 FQGNSA. This chain's CDR3 is CASSLTWDSRTDTQYF. CDR3 DNA sequence: TGTGCCAGCAGCCTAACCTGGGACAGTCGCACAGATACGCAGTATTTT.

The chain carries TRBV7-9 and TRBJ2-5; the D call may be TRBD1 or TRBD2 (5 bases each). Trimming left V 6 bases short and J 3 bases short, with 14 bases between. This CDR3 contains 14 residues. Germline V lookup: CDR1 SEHNR, CDR2 FQNEAQ (reference sequence). CDR3 amino acids: CASSRDREEETQYF. In nucleotides, the CDR3 is TGTGCCAGCAGTCGGGACCGAGAGGAAGAGACCCAGTACTTC.

This clonotype was recorded at least ten times. CDR3 sequence: CSVWEETQYF. CDR3 DNA: TGCAGCGTCTGGGAGGAGACCCAGTACTTC. This sequence joins TRBV29-1 and TRBJ2-5, with a possible D match to TRBD2 (5 bases). CDR3 length: 10 amino acids. CDR1 SQVTM and CDR2 ANQGSEA come from the germline V gene. Trimming took off 6 bases at V and 5 bases at J, with 7 bases between the two ends. Based on the CDR3 plus reference TRBV29-1 and TRBJ2-5, the full variable domain is SAVISQKPSRDICQRGTSLTIQCQVDSQVTMMFWYRQQPGQSLTLIATANQGSEATYESGFVIDKFPISRPNLTFSTLTVSNMSPEDSSIYLCSVWEETQYFGPGTRLLVL.

This chain joins TRBV28 and TRBJ1-2; no clear D. The CDR3 runs 13 residues. Trimming shortened V by 6 bases and J by 4 bases, and 12 bases separated the two germline ends. Germline V gene lookup returns CDR1 MDHEN and CDR2 SYDVKM. CDR3: CASRATGIYGYTF. The CDR3 DNA reads TGTGCCAGCAGGGCAACCGGGATCTATGGCTACACCTTC.

The rearrangement joins TRBV20-1 to TRBJ2-1, with D perhaps being TRBD1 or TRBD2 (5 bases each). CDR1 is DFQATT, CDR2 SNEGSKA, per germline (reference sequence). The CDR3 sequence is 12 residues long. V was clipped by 6 bases and J by 7 bases, with 13 bases between them. The CDR3 nucleotides are TGCAGTGCCATAGAGGGGCAGAATGAGCAGTTCTTC. Its protein is CSAIEGQNEQFF.

V gene TRBV7-2 combines with J gene TRBJ2-4; the D gene is possibly TRBD2 (5 bases). The V and J ends lost 4 bases and 0 bases respectively, with 13 bases between them. There are 16 residues in the CDR3. The germline V gene encodes CDR1 SGHTA and CDR2 FQGNSA. CDR3 nucleotide sequence: TGTGCCAGCAGCTCCCAAGCGGCATTAGCCAAAAACATTCAGTACTTC. Translating gives CASSSQAALAKNIQYF.

As regards this clonotype: At one end, the junction sequence differs from germline, possibly due to a read error. The chain couples TRBV7-2 to TRBJ2-1; D perhaps matches TRBD2 (7 bases). This CDR3 comprises 15 residues. CDR1 and CDR2 (germline): SGHTA, FQGNSA. CDR3 coding DNA: TGTGCCGGCAGCCAAATAGGACTAGGGGGGAATGAGCAGTTCTTC. Translating it yields CAGSQIGLGGNEQFF.

The chain employs TRBV3-1 and TRBJ2-5; TRBD2 might be the D (6 bases). Germline assignment: CDR1 LGHDT and CDR2 YNNKEL (reference sequence). With 3 bases removed from V and 1 base from J, the gap between germline ends came to 12 bases. The CDR3 covers 15 residues. The CDR3 coding sequence is TGTGCCAGCAGCCAGGGAGCGGGTATCCAAGAGACCCAGTACTTC. It is translated as CASSQGAGIQETQYF.

The rearrangement uses TRBV27 and TRBJ2-5, with TRBD2 identical over 12 bases. Germline CDR1 is MNHEY and CDR2 is SMNVEV (reference sequence). Losses at the gene ends were 8 bases for V and 11 bases for J; bases not matched to a gene: 27. This CDR3 comprises 19 residues. CDR3 in DNA: TGTGCCAGCCGCGCCCTCGGACTAGCGGGAATGAATGGGCCGGGAGAGCAGTACTTC. Amino acid sequence: CASRALGLAGMNGPGEQYF.

This chain connects TRBV27 to TRBJ2-7, with 8 bases aligning to TRBD1. This CDR3 has 13 residues. Unmatched junction bases numbered 9, after V lost 10 bases and J lost 4 bases. Germline-derived CDR1 and CDR2 are MNHEY and SMNVEV (reference sequence). CDR3: CATRGRLSYEQYF. The CDR3 bases are TGTGCCACCAGGGGGCGCTTATCGTACGAGCAGTACTTC.

This chain links TRBV29-1 with TRBJ2-3, with D possibly being TRBD1 or TRBD2 (5 bases each). CDR1 SQVTM and CDR2 ANQGSEA come from the germline V gene. The CDR3 is made up of 13 amino acids. V was clipped by 4 bases and J by 2 bases, with 10 bases between them. The CDR3 sequence is CSVVGTATDTQYF. As DNA, the CDR3 is TGCAGCGTTGTTGGGACGGCCACAGATACGCAGTATTTT.

The V gene is TRBV27, the J gene TRBJ1-5, with a possible D match to TRBD1 (6 bases). V was shortened by 0 bases and J by 7 bases, with 10 bases between the two germline ends. The CDR3 contains 14 residues. Germline V gene lookup returns CDR1 MNHEY and CDR2 SMNVEV (reference sequence). The CDR3 reads CASSLSSGEQPQHF. The CDR3 coding sequence is TGTGCCAGCAGTTTATCGTCAGGGGAACAGCCCCAGCATTTT.